This TCR beta chain was sequenced in a study of T cell changes during pregnancy in multiple sclerosis (dated by TCRdb to between 2017 and 2020). Describing the broader study: The study looked at changes in the T cell repertoire across pregnancy in women with multiple sclerosis.

From the germline V gene, CDR1 is SGHVS and CDR2 is FQNEAQ. The CDR3 goes from the cysteine to the phenylalanine over 14 residues. CDR3 DNA is the only sequence kept; it has 42 bases, read in frame from the first base. Here V drops 5 bases and J drops 5 bases, and the junction holds 4 bases not matched to any gene. As regards this clone: No cognate antigen has been identified for it. Base quality data are lacking; no much larger clone is found one base away.

Library preparation employed the immunoSEQ multiplex PCR assay. TCRdb holds this immuneACCESS table with in-frame rearrangements only. Some clones are missing; in checked studies, unresolved V genes explain under half, and the rest has no known cause. This sample holds some 93,000 clones; roughly 91% were observed only once. Together, the top ten hold roughly 1.7% of the sample. The source was peripheral blood, collected after pregnancy. The sequence derives from a female donor in good health, enrolled as a control in a pregnancy study. The V and J segments used are TRBV7-8 and TRBJ1-2, with 11 bases in between that match TRBD1. In nucleotides, the sequence is TGTGCCAGCAGCGCCCGGGACAGGGGGTATGGCTACACCTTC. Its protein is CASSARDRGYGYTF.